The clone carrying this TCR beta chain was detected only a few times. Its specificity is not known. The sample originates from a study of T cells in Graves' hyperthyroidism and ophthalmopathy. Across the study: Sampling of peripheral blood happened at initial diagnosis, prior to any treatment. Study-wide findings and caveats: Ophthalmopathy could be told apart from stable hyperthyroidism with a 13 V-J model.

The CDR3 length is 14 residues. With V trimmed by 0 bases and J by 9 bases, 7 bases remained unmatched. The V gene's germline CDR1 is DFQATT and CDR2 SNEGSKA (reference sequence). There were TCR beta CDR3 regions amplified from RNA transcripts. TCR CDR3 underwent first-round RT-PCR with the HTBI primer set. TCRdb recomputed calls from the multiplex PCR reads with MiXCR, one row per CDR3 protein. The sample consists of fewer than 500,000 distinct CDR3 sequences, 14% of them appearing once. Material for sequencing was blood. The chain uses TRBV20-1 and TRBJ2-1; 8 bases fit TRBD2. This TCR came from a woman aged 25 to 39 with Graves' ophthalmopathy. The CDR3 DNA sequence: TGCAGTGCTAGAGATAAATCGGGGGGGCGTGAGCAGTTCTTC. It is translated as CSARDKSGGREQFF.